The entry below describes one T cell receptor (beta chain). Its specificity is unknown. Generated by immunoSEQ multiplex PCR, the TCRdb table keeps only in-frame clones and is missing some. The sample comprises 150,000 to 200,000 clones, around 92% of which are singletons, and 10% rests with the top ten. This sample was taken from a study of cytomegalovirus exposure and HLA in healthy donors. The donors were in the approximately 110-subject validation cohort; that cohort was separate from the approximately 700-subject first cohort. Study-level findings and limits: As confirmed in vitro, a few CMV-associated chains were specific for CMV antigens. According to a later analysis, TCR clusters from the first cohort tended to co-occur in the 120 or so validation repertoires. Most TCR sequences showed up rarely, but some public TCRs showed up in many donors.

Material: PBMCs. This receptor was taken from a woman aged 18 to 35 in good health and CMV-seropositive.

CDR3 bases: TGTGCCAGCTCCCTAGGGGCGGTGAACACTGAAGCTTTCTTT. Protein product: CASSLGAVNTEAFF. This sequence joins TRBV7-9 and TRBJ1-1; D might be TRBD1 (5 bases). V was shortened by 8 bases and J by 0 bases, with 13 bases between the two germline ends. The CDR3 has 14 amino acids. Germline-derived CDR1 and CDR2 are SEHNR and FQNEAQ (reference sequence).